This TCR beta chain was sequenced during a study of T cell responses to AZD1222 COVID-19 vaccine. Method: immunoSEQ multiplex PCR; TCRdb's copy keeps in-frame clones and lacks some. The sample includes 110,000 to 150,000 clones, about 94% of them seen just once. Whole-study results and caveats: Baseline serology detected seropositivity in only a handful of AZD1222 recipients. The donors showed a predominance of white British ancestry and of females, with possible underestimation of clonal diversity. Vaccine-associated CD4 TCRs spanned spike, dominant at 160-218 and 743-854. Unmutated variant regions reportedly attract nearly half of all spike-specific TCRs.

Concerning this clone itself: What it binds is not known.

Trimming removed 2 bases at V and 4 bases at J, with 7 bases between. Germline CDR1 SGHNT, CDR2 YYREEE (reference sequence). CDR3 length: 14 residues. The J gene is TRBJ1-6, the V gene TRBV5-4; D possibly corresponds to TRBD1 (5 bases). This clonotype was obtained from an adult in good health. This specimen was peripheral blood, taken on day 0 of AZD1222 vaccination. The CDR3 region has the DNA TGTGCCAGCAGCTTAGACAGATATAATTCACCCCTCCACTTT. Translation: CASSLDRYNSPLHF.